This T cell receptor (beta chain) emerged from a study of tumor-infiltrating lymphocytes in primary liver carcinoma. Overall study: Patients included men and women of 30 to 69 years.

CDR3 size: 17 residues. CDR1 is SGHNT, CDR2 YENEEA, per germline. Regarding this clonotype: At one boundary the junction diverges from the germline segment, which might be a read error.

Without any cell sorting, roughly 18-31 mg of bulk tissue yielded co-extracted RNA and DNA. Every one of the tumor samples had a viable tumor cell content above 80%. Total RNA (roughly 550 ng) served as template for TCR beta cDNA synthesis primed by a constant-region primer. Researchers made the TCR beta libraries by running three nested multiplex PCR rounds with slightly modified ARM-PCR. The first two PCR rounds, around 10 cycles each, used TRBV1-TRBV30 forward primers and a C-beta reverse primer. TCRdb re-called the multiplex PCR reads with MiXCR, one entry per CDR3 protein. The sample carries around 120,000 distinct CDR3 sequences, less than 80% recorded once.

Specimen: liver tumor tissue from sampling region 1. Stated subset: tumor region T1, superior pole. V and J are TRBV11-3 and TRBJ2-3; D may be TRBD2 (5 bases). The receptor was isolated from a woman in her sixties with primary liver carcinoma and hepatitis B virus infection. The CDR3 loop reads CASSLSGIARVTDTQYF. Here the CDR3 DNA reads TGTGCTAGCAGCCTCAGTGGTATAGCGAGGGTGACAGATACGCAGTATTTT.